The 2 T cell receptor beta chains given below trace back to one sample, sequenced in a study of regulatory T cells in long-lasting Graves disease. Time point of the sample: newly diagnosed GD, antithyroid drugs for less than 3 months. The TCR library was made from RNA that had been extracted from PBMCs in TRIzol. Arm-PCR of CDR3 regions and iRepertoire HTBI primers were used to build TCR beta libraries. MiXCR, run by TCRdb on the multiplex PCR reads, gives a single entry per CDR3 protein. The data hold 400,000 to 500,000 distinct CDR3 sequences, with 15% observed a single time. In addition, the sample was reused for a study of T cells in Graves' hyperthyroidism and ophthalmopathy.

This sample comprised peripheral blood mononuclear cells (PBMCs), obtained at new diagnosis, from a patient treated with antithyroid drugs. These receptors were collected from a woman younger than 45 with Graves disease.

This clonotype was recorded at least ten times. This chain uses TRBV20-1 with TRBJ2-6, with a possible D match to TRBD2 (5 bases). V lost 1 base and J 0 bases, leaving 16 bases between the germline ends. In germline, CDR1 is DFQATT, CDR2 SNEGSKA (reference sequence). The CDR3 consists of 18 residues. The CDR3 is CSARGGGRSDSGANVLTF. The CDR3, as DNA: TGCAGTGCTAGAGGAGGAGGCAGATCAGACTCTGGGGCCAACGTCCTGACTTTC.

At least ten counts were recorded for this clonotype. This chain joins TRBV4-1 and TRBJ2-2; D remains ambiguous. Germline V gene data show CDR1 as MGHRA and CDR2 as YSYEKL. This CDR3 is 15 amino acids long. V shed 2 bases and J shed 5 bases, with 12 bases lying between them. CDR3 protein: CASSQNQAVTGELFF. In DNA form, the CDR3 reads TGCGCCAGCAGCCAAAATCAGGCGGTGACCGGGGAGCTGTTTTTT.